The 9 T cell receptor beta chains below were found in one sample sequenced in a study of T cell changes during pregnancy in multiple sclerosis. Assay: immunoSEQ multiplex PCR; the TCRdb copy retains only in-frame clones and omits some. The data hold roughly 52,000 clones, with around 94% observed a single time. Material: CD8+ T cells from peripheral blood mononuclear cells, obtained before pregnancy. These receptors all come from a female donor with multiple sclerosis, enrolled in a pregnancy study.

The rearrangement links TRBV27 to TRBJ2-7, with D hard to call. The CDR3 totals 15 residues. Germline V lookup: CDR1 MNHEY, CDR2 SMNVEV (reference sequence). Trimming took off 6 bases at V and 4 bases at J, with 19 bases between the two ends. In DNA, the CDR3 is TGTGCCAGCAGCAAAGACTGGAGCCAAACTTACGAGCAGTACTTC. Its translation: CASSKDWSQTYEQYF.

The gene calls are TRBV18 and TRBJ2-1; the match to TRBD2 covers 13 bases. The CDR3 has 16 amino acids. The V and J ends lost 2 bases and 7 bases, in that order; junction bases with no gene match: 5. CDR1 and CDR2 (germline): KGHSH, LQKENI. DNA of the CDR3: TGTGCCAGCTCACCAATAGGACTAGCGGGAGTAAATGAGCAGTTCTTC. Protein: CASSPIGLAGVNEQFF.

J is TRBJ1-3 and V is TRBV28; D remains unclear. The CDR3 contains 14 residues. Trimming cost V 3 bases and J 0 bases, with 6 bases left between them. The germline gives CDR1 MDHEN, CDR2 SYDVKM. The CDR3 DNA sequence: TGTGCCAGCAGTTTGTACAGCTCTGGAAACACCATATATTTT. Amino acid sequence: CASSLYSSGNTIYF.

The J gene is TRBJ2-1, the V gene TRBV5-4; 10 nucleotides agree with TRBD2. The trim removed 8 bases at V and 4 bases at J, leaving 6 bases unmatched. This CDR3 has 14 amino acids. CDR1 and CDR2 (germline): SGHNT, YYREEE (reference sequence). CDR3 in DNA: TGTGCCAGTACCGGGACTAGCGTTTACAATGAGCAGTTCTTC. This translates into CASTGTSVYNEQFF. The variable domain in full, with the rest retrieved from reference TRBV5-4 and TRBJ2-1, is ETGVTQSPTHLIKTRGQQVTLRCSSQSGHNTVSWYQQALGQGPQFIFQYYREEENGRGNFPPRFSGLQFPNYSSELNVNALELDDSALYLCASTGTSVYNEQFFGPGTRLTVL.

The DNA for the CDR3 is TGCAGCGTAGTAGGGACTAGCGGGAGCTCCTACAATGAGCAGTTCTTC. This codes for CSVVGTSGSSYNEQFF. The rearrangement links TRBV29-1 to TRBJ2-1; TRBD2 aligns across 14 bases. The CDR3 has 16 amino acids. V shed 6 bases and J 0 bases; nucleotides not matched to a gene: 4. In germline, CDR1 is SQVTM, CDR2 ANQGSEA.

V and J are TRBV19 and TRBJ2-5, with 8 bases aligning to TRBD2. The CDR3 spans 16 residues. Trimming removed 5 bases from V and 2 bases from J; junction bases left unmatched: 10. Germline V gene lookup returns CDR1 LNHDA and CDR2 SQIVND (reference sequence). In DNA, the CDR3 is TGTGCCAGTAGTCCATCTCCTAGCGGGTTGCAAGAGACCCAGTACTTC. Translating it yields CASSPSPSGLQETQYF.

This chain uses TRBV19 with TRBJ2-1; 10 bases are shared with TRBD2. The V gene's germline CDR1 is LNHDA and CDR2 SQIVND (reference sequence). V was clipped by 4 bases and J by 6 bases; unmatched bases: 0. This CDR3 is 13 amino acids long. CDR3 DNA: TGTGCCAGTAGTACTAGCGGGAGCAATGAGCAGTTCTTC. Translation gives CASSTSGSNEQFF.

The V gene is TRBV6-5, the J gene TRBJ2-7; no clear D. The CDR3 totals 16 residues. In germline, CDR1 is MNHEY, CDR2 SVGAGI. The V gene lost 0 bases and the J gene lost 0 bases, with 12 bases spanning the gap. The CDR3 DNA sequence: TGTGCCAGCAGTTACTCACAGAGTATCGTCTCCTACGAGCAGTACTTC. It translates to CASSYSQSIVSYEQYF.

The V and J genes are TRBV10-3 and TRBJ1-2; TRBD1 aligns across 8 bases. From germline, CDR1 is ENHRY and CDR2 SYGVKD. Losses at the gene ends were 4 bases for V and 13 bases for J; bases not matched to a gene: 8. The CDR3 is 12 residues long. The CDR3 protein is CAISGEQGEGTF. CDR3 bases: TGTGCCATCAGTGGGGAACAGGGGGAAGGCACCTTC.